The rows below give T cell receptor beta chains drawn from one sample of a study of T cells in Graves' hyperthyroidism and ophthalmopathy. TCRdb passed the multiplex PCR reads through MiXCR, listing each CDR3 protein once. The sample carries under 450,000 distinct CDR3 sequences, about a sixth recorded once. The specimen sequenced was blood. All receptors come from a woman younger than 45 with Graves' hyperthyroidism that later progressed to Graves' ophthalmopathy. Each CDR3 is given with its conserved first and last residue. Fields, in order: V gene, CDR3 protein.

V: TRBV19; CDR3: CASSATRTDGYTF
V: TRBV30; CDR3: CAWSARFNSGANVLTF
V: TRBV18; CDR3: CANSRDSYEQYF
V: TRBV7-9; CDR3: CASSLGAAANTEAFF
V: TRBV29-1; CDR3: CSVGGYGNQPQHF
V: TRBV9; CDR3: CASSVAGTGAYNEQFF
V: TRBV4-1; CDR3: CASGGGDTLNTGELFF
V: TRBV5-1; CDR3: CASSLPTEGNYTF
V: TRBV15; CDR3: CATRSTGINEKLFF
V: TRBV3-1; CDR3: CASSPVLRGDEQFF
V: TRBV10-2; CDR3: CASSSGGTGVLSNYGYTF
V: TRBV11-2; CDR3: CASSLVAGGFAELFF
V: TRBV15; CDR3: CATSRDMGPSYGYTF